These 32 T cell receptor beta chains came from one sample sequenced in a study of low-dose radiotherapy and immunotherapy resistance in tumors (dated by TCRdb to between 2021 and 2024). To make first-strand cDNA, Superscript III was used along with a set of TRAV- and TRBV-specific primers so that both the TCRalpha and TCRbeta chains were covered. A roughly 19-cycle PCR with Phusion amplified the TCRs, pairing a constant-region primer with the adapter that was attached to the V primers. TCRdb ran its own pipeline on the public reads, namely fastp trimming at Q25 and MiXCR clone calling, and kept in-frame beta chains. Each entry merges the rows of one CDR3 protein and shows their most common DNA and genes. Within this sample are over 15,000 distinct CDR3 sequences, with 70% of them counted one time only. The ten most abundant clones make up under 6.5% of the sample. Every receptor here comes from a human donor with advanced metastatic prostate, ovarian, gallbladder or colorectal cancer (not recorded which). This table probably holds off-target reads from a library built for another chain.

The chain uses TRBV24-1 and TRBJ2-1; D remains unclear. The germline V gene encodes CDR1 KGHDR and CDR2 SFDVKD. Between the trimmed V and J ends, which lost 6 bases and 9 bases, there was a span of 11 bases. The CDR3 runs to 12 residues. DNA for the CDR3: TGTGCCACCAGTCAAGGGTGGTTTGAGCAGTTCTTC. It codes for CATSQGWFEQFF.

The chain couples TRBV23-1 to TRBJ2-1; D remains ambiguous. TRBV23-1 belongs to the ORF category, with a function that is uncertain. V lost 2 bases and J 10 bases, leaving 3 bases between the germline ends. CDR3 size: 10 residues. For the CDR3, the DNA is TGCGCCAGCAGTCAACAGGAGCAGTTCTTC. Protein sequence: CASSQQEQFF.

This rearrangement joins TRBV29-1 to TRBJ1-2, with D hard to call. The germline V and J ends were trimmed by 3 bases and 7 bases, with 9 bases remaining between them. Germline V gives CDR1 SQVTM, CDR2 ANQGSEA. The CDR3 is 11 residues long. The CDR3 DNA reads as TGCAGCGTTGATATCGGGGTTGGCTACACCTTC. Its protein is CSVDIGVGYTF.

The genes are TRBV6-1 and TRBJ2-5; D gene ambiguous. This CDR3 spans 14 amino acids. Per germline, CDR1 MNHNS and CDR2 SASEGT. V dropped 6 bases and J dropped 5 bases, with 16 bases sitting between them. Here the CDR3 reads CASSRKIRWETQYF. The DNA of the CDR3 is TGTGCCAGCAGCCGTAAAATCCGGTGGGAGACCCAGTACTTC.

This clonotype was seen just once. This chain uses TRBV28 with TRBJ1-6; D gene unclear. CDR3 size: 15 residues. Germline V CDR1 and CDR2: MDHEN, SYDVKM. V lost 3 bases, J lost 6 bases, and 12 bases lay in between. The CDR3 loop reads CASSLELLINSPLHF. CDR3 bases: TGTGCCAGCAGTTTGGAGCTGCTTATTAATTCACCCCTCCACTTT. Together with reference TRBV28 and TRBJ1-6, the CDR3 gives the full variable domain: DVKVTQSSRYLVKRTGEKVFLECVQDMDHENMFWYRQDPGLGLRLIYFSYDVKMKEKGDIPEGYSVSREKKERFSLILESASTNQTSMYLCASSLELLINSPLHFGNGTRLTVT.

CDR3 amino acids: CASSGTGGNNTEAFF. The CDR3 nucleotides are TGTGCCAGCAGCGGTACCGGGGGGAATAACACTGAAGCTTTCTTT. The rearrangement joins TRBV9 to TRBJ1-1, with TRBD1 as a possible D gene (5 bases). This CDR3 has 15 amino acids. V gave up 3 bases and J gave up 2 bases, with 14 bases separating them. CDR1 is SGDLS, CDR2 YYNGEE, per germline. Based on the CDR3 plus reference TRBV9 and TRBJ1-1, the full variable domain is DSGVTQTPKHLITATGQRVTLRCSPRSGDLSVYWYQQSLDQGLQFLIQYYNGEERAKGNILERFSAQQFPDLHSELNLSSLELGDSALYFCASSGTGGNNTEAFFGQGTRLTVV.

The chain has TRBV9 and TRBJ2-7; 12 nucleotides align to TRBD2. The CDR3 contains 18 residues. CDR1 and CDR2 (germline): SGDLS, YYNGEE. The V gene end was trimmed by 0 bases and the J gene end by 0 bases; junction bases not matched to a gene: 7. The DNA of the CDR3 is TGTGCCAGCAGCGTAGGCCCGACTAGCGGGGGTATCTCCTACGAGCAGTACTTC. This gives the protein CASSVGPTSGGISYEQYF.

The chain uses TRBV3-1 and TRBJ2-6; D gene uncertain. The CDR3 sequence is 13 residues long. Trimming pared 8 bases from V and 4 bases from J, leaving 9 bases between. Germline assignment: CDR1 LGHDT and CDR2 YNNKEL (reference sequence). The CDR3: CASCVFGANVLTF. CDR3 nucleotides: TGTGCCAGCTGTGTATTCGGGGCCAACGTCCTGACTTTC.

A few counts support this clonotype. V and J are TRBV3-1 and TRBJ2-7; 12 bases agree with TRBD2. The CDR3 has 16 residues. Trimming cost V 0 bases and J 2 bases; bases outside gene matches: 2. Germline V gene data show CDR1 as LGHDT and CDR2 as YNNKEL (reference sequence). In nucleotides, the CDR3 is TGTGCCAGCAGCCAAGAAGGACTAGCGGGAACCTACGAGCAGTACTTC. It encodes CASSQEGLAGTYEQYF.

The sample holds a few counts of this clonotype. This rearrangement joins TRBV29-1 to TRBJ1-2, with 12 bases aligning to TRBD1. From germline, CDR1 is SQVTM and CDR2 ANQGSEA. V trimming: 6 bases; J trimming: 7 bases; junction bases outside the gene matches: 9. There are 14 residues in the CDR3. The CDR3 nucleotides are TGCAGCGTGAGTGAGGGACAGGGGGCGCCTGGCTACACCTTC. This gives the protein CSVSEGQGAPGYTF.

This clonotype is medium-sized. The V call is TRBV5-4, the J call TRBJ2-1, with a tentative D call TRBD1 (5 bases). The CDR3 is 15 residues long. V shed 4 bases and J shed 4 bases, with 15 bases lying between them. Germline CDR1 SGHNT, CDR2 YYREEE (reference sequence). DNA of the CDR3: TGTGCCAGCAGCCTCGGGCCAGGGAATTACAATGAGCAGTTCTTC. Its translation is CASSLGPGNYNEQFF. Full variable domain (outside the CDR3, taken from reference TRBV5-4 and TRBJ2-1): ETGVTQSPTHLIKTRGQQVTLRCSSQSGHNTVSWYQQALGQGPQFIFQYYREEENGRGNFPPRFSGLQFPNYSSELNVNALELDDSALYLCASSLGPGNYNEQFFGPGTRLTVL.

This clonotype has just a few counts. As DNA, the CDR3 is TGTGCCAGCAGCTTGGAATCGCCGACAGATACGCAGTATTTT. As protein: CASSLESPTDTQYF. The J gene is TRBJ2-3, the V gene TRBV5-4; D remains unclear. Germline values: CDR1 SGHNT, CDR2 YYREEE (reference sequence). The germline V and J ends were trimmed by 0 bases and 3 bases, with 8 bases remaining between them. The CDR3 contains 14 residues.

The V call is TRBV12-3 or TRBV12-4, the J call TRBJ2-1; 7 nucleotides align to TRBD2. With V trimmed by 3 bases and J by 9 bases, 17 bases remained unmatched. This CDR3 spans 17 amino acids. CDR3 bases: TGTGCCAGCAGTTTGAGGTTGTTACAGCGCCCGGGAGGTGAGCAGTTCTTC. This sequence encodes CASSLRLLQRPGGEQFF.

V and J are TRBV20-1 and TRBJ2-7; 12 nucleotides agree with TRBD2. Trimming at V came to 6 bases and at J to 3 bases, leaving 6 bases not matched to a gene. CDR3 length equals 14 residues. Looked up from germline, CDR1 is DFQATT and CDR2 is SNEGSKA (reference sequence). The CDR3 bases are TGCAGTGCCGTGACTAGCGGGAGATACTACGAGCAGTACTTC. It yields the protein CSAVTSGRYYEQYF.

This chain connects TRBV3-1 to TRBJ2-1; D assignment may be TRBD1 or TRBD2 (5 bases each). Trimming stripped 4 bases from V and 6 bases from J, with 7 bases between. Germline V gene sequence: CDR1 LGHDT, CDR2 YNNKEL (reference sequence). This CDR3 has 12 residues. CDR3 protein: CASSLGVNEQFF. For the CDR3, the DNA is TGTGCCAGCAGCCTGGGGGTCAATGAGCAGTTCTTC.

The chain employs TRBV20-1 and TRBJ1-6; no clear D. This CDR3 has 16 amino acids. Germline V gene data show CDR1 as DFQATT and CDR2 as SNEGSKA (reference sequence). V lost 1 base, J lost 5 bases, and 15 bases lay in between. CDR3: CSARAPLIGNNSPLHF. The CDR3 bases are TGCAGTGCTAGAGCGCCCCTGATCGGCAATAATTCACCCCTCCACTTT.

The chain links TRBV7-9 to TRBJ2-6; 7 bases are shared with TRBD1. The CDR3 loop spans 15 amino acids. The V and J ends lost 5 bases and 4 bases, in that order; junction bases with no gene match: 5. Germline V gives CDR1 SEHNR, CDR2 FQNEAQ (reference sequence). In nucleotides, the CDR3 is TGTGCCAGCAGCGCCGAGGGACAGGGGGCCAACGTCCTGACTTTC. Protein: CASSAEGQGANVLTF.

This clonotype has a handful of counts. This chain uses TRBV6-1 with TRBJ2-7, with no clear D. The CDR3 totals 14 residues. The V gene's germline CDR1 is MNHNS and CDR2 SASEGT. Trimming cost V 5 bases and J 5 bases, with 16 bases left between them. The CDR3 loop is CASSHSRELNEQYF. The CDR3 DNA follows: TGTGCCAGCAGTCACAGCCGCGAGTTGAACGAGCAGTACTTC.

V is TRBV5-1 and J is TRBJ2-1; D is ambiguous. CDR1 SGHRS and CDR2 YFSETQ come from the germline V gene. The CDR3 contains 11 residues. Trimming removed 2 bases from V and 8 bases from J, with 5 bases in between. The DNA of the CDR3 is TGCGCCAGCAGCTTCCTTGATGAGCAGTTCTTC. Translation gives CASSFLDEQFF.

This clonotype showed up just a few times. The chain links TRBV20-1 to TRBJ2-5, with D unresolved. Between the trimmed V and J ends, which lost 5 bases and 2 bases, there was a span of 9 bases. The CDR3 runs to 12 residues. Germline V gene lookup returns CDR1 DFQATT and CDR2 SNEGSKA (reference sequence). The CDR3 spells CSAQNYQETQYF. The CDR3 DNA follows: TGCAGTGCTCAAAACTATCAAGAGACCCAGTACTTC.

J is TRBJ2-5 and V is TRBV7-2, with D possibly being TRBD2 (6 bases). CDR1 SGHTA and CDR2 FQGNSA come from the germline V gene. The CDR3 has 14 amino acids. V gave up 5 bases and J gave up 0 bases, with 10 bases separating them. CDR3 in amino acids: CASSRDWNQETQYF. The CDR3 nucleotides read TGTGCCAGCAGCCGGGACTGGAACCAAGAGACCCAGTACTTC.

Concerning this clonotype: One end of the junction does not line up with germline, which may come from a read error. The genes are TRBV12-3 or TRBV12-4 and TRBJ2-1, with D unclear. The CDR3 consists of 12 residues. CDR3 nucleotides: TGTGCCAGCAGTTTGAGTGTGAATGGGCAGTTCTTC. Amino acid sequence: CASSLSVNGQFF.

The rearrangement uses TRBV4-3 and TRBJ2-5; D is unclear. Germline loops: CDR1 LGHNA, CDR2 YSLEER. The CDR3 runs 13 residues. The V end was cut by 0 bases, the J end by 5 bases, with 7 bases between. The CDR3 loop is CASSQEGWETQYF. CDR3 nucleotide sequence: TGCGCCAGCAGCCAAGAGGGGTGGGAGACCCAGTACTTC.

The chain couples TRBV20-1 to TRBJ2-2, with D unclear. The CDR3 covers 14 residues. CDR1 is DFQATT, CDR2 SNEGSKA, per germline (reference sequence). Deletions cut 5 bases from V and 0 bases from J, with 10 bases between. Here the CDR3 DNA reads TGCAGTGCTCCCATTCCCCCGAACACCGGGGAGCTGTTTTTT. Amino acid sequence: CSAPIPPNTGELFF.

A few counts support this clonotype. This chain connects TRBV9 to TRBJ1-2; 8 bases agree with TRBD1. The trim removed 3 bases at V and 4 bases at J, leaving 8 bases unmatched. The CDR3 is 15 amino acids. The germline CDR1 and CDR2 sequences are SGDLS and YYNGEE. The CDR3 reads CASSASGQGAYGYTF. The CDR3 DNA reads as TGTGCCAGCAGCGCCTCCGGTCAGGGGGCCTATGGCTACACCTTC. The full variable domain, with the rest looked up from reference TRBV9 and TRBJ1-2, is DSGVTQTPKHLITATGQRVTLRCSPRSGDLSVYWYQQSLDQGLQFLIQYYNGEERAKGNILERFSAQQFPDLHSELNLSSLELGDSALYFCASSASGQGAYGYTFGSGTRLTVV.

This chain connects TRBV5-1 to TRBJ2-3; D remains ambiguous. Germline V lookup: CDR1 SGHRS, CDR2 YFSETQ. CDR3 length: 16 residues. V lost 3 bases and J 3 bases, leaving 17 bases between the germline ends. The CDR3 loop reads CASSYMNSGSTDTQYF. The CDR3 DNA sequence: TGCGCCAGCAGCTACATGAATTCGGGTAGTACAGATACGCAGTATTTT.

The chain is built from TRBV4-3 and TRBJ2-5; D gene unclear. V was trimmed by 3 bases and J by 5 bases, leaving 13 bases between them. The CDR3 has 14 residues. CDR1 is LGHNA and CDR2 is YSLEER in the germline V gene. CDR3 sequence reads: CASSQMVASETQYF. The CDR3 nucleotides are TGCGCCAGCAGCCAGATGGTGGCCAGCGAGACCCAGTACTTC.

V is TRBV29-1 and J is TRBJ2-2; TRBD2 matches at 9 bases. After removal of 6 bases from V and 0 bases from J, the junction contained 11 bases not matched to a gene. The CDR3 sequence is 17 residues long. Germline CDR1 is SQVTM and CDR2 is ANQGSEA. CDR3 in DNA: TGCAGCGTGGGGGGGGCTAGCGGGGTCGCGAACACCGGGGAGCTGTTTTTT. It yields the protein CSVGGASGVANTGELFF.

The chain links TRBV18 to TRBJ2-7; D is possibly TRBD1 (6 bases). This CDR3 is 13 amino acids long. V was shortened by 8 bases and J by 5 bases, with 16 bases between the two germline ends. Germline CDR1 is KGHSH and CDR2 is LQKENI. CDR3 protein: CASAPARGHEQYF. As DNA, the CDR3 is TGTGCCAGCGCTCCCGCCAGGGGACACGAGCAGTACTTC.

Notes on this clonotype: A read error may account for a junction end that differs from germline. The chain has TRBV6-1 and TRBJ2-7; no clear D. The CDR3 loop spans 14 amino acids. Germline V gene lookup returns CDR1 MNHNS and CDR2 SASEGT. CDR3 in amino acids: CASSEYGISSEQYF. The CDR3 DNA sequence: TGTGCCAGCAGTGAATATGGGATATCCTCCGAGCAGTACTTC.

CDR3 sequence reads: CASSLGQGYEQFF. The CDR3 DNA is TGTGCCAGCAGCTTAGGACAGGGATATGAGCAGTTCTTC. The chain links TRBV11-2 to TRBJ2-1, with TRBD1 matching over 7 bases. V lost 1 base and J lost 8; bases outside the gene matches: 2. CDR1 and CDR2 from the germline V gene are SGHAT and FQNNGV. There are 13 residues in the CDR3.

The sample holds one count of this clonotype. The J gene is TRBJ1-5, the V gene TRBV20-1, with unresolved D. Germline V gene sequence: CDR1 DFQATT, CDR2 SNEGSKA (reference sequence). V lost 3 bases to trimming and J lost 12 bases, with 12 bases between them. This CDR3 is built from 11 residues. The CDR3 DNA reads TGCAGTGCTAGGTACGAGGACGTCCAGCATTTT. Protein: CSARYEDVQHF.